A single sample gave rise to the 22 T cell receptor beta chains below, sequenced in a study of regulatory T cells in long-lasting Graves disease. Documented time point: persistent/refractory GD, antithyroid drugs over 5 years with positive TRAb. Construction of the TCR library relied on RNA isolated from PBMCs. Combining iRepertoire HTBI primers with Arm-PCR of CDR3 regions, the authors built TCR beta libraries. TCRdb re-called the multiplex PCR reads with MiXCR, one entry per CDR3 protein. The sample lists a few hundred thousand distinct CDR3 sequences; roughly 25% were seen once. The specimen comprised peripheral blood mononuclear cells (PBMCs), sampled when the disease was refractory, from a patient treated with antithyroid drugs. All receptors come from a woman in her 40s with Graves disease.

Details on this clonotype: One end of the junction does not line up with germline, which may come from a read error. The chain joins TRBV7-9 to TRBJ2-6; 7 positions match TRBD1. The CDR3 is 19 residues long. Germline-derived CDR1 and CDR2 are SEHNR and FQNEAQ (reference sequence). CDR3 bases: TGTGCCAGCAGCTCACCGTCCGGGACAGCGTTCACTGGGGCCAACGCCCTGACTTTC. Its protein product is CASSSPSGTAFTGANALTF.

The J gene is TRBJ2-5, the V gene TRBV12-3 or TRBV12-4; 8 bases fit TRBD2. This CDR3 has 14 residues. Trimming at V came to 8 bases and at J to 2 bases, leaving 7 bases not matched to a gene. DNA of the CDR3: TGTGCCAGCGGGCTTACGGGAGGGCAAGAGACCCAGTACTTC. Translation gives CASGLTGGQETQYF.

This chain links TRBV12-3 or TRBV12-4 with TRBJ2-7; 9 bases match TRBD1. The V segment lost 4 bases and the J segment 5 bases; nucleotides outside the gene matches: 9. The CDR3 length is 15 residues. The CDR3 region has the DNA TGTGCCAGCAGTTCAATACAGGGGGCGATGGACGAGCAGTACTTC. It codes for CASSSIQGAMDEQYF.

The chain couples TRBV7-9 to TRBJ2-1; 10 bases fit TRBD2. The trim removed 6 bases at V and 6 bases at J, leaving 8 bases unmatched. Germline V CDR1 and CDR2: SEHNR, FQNEAQ (reference sequence). The CDR3 extends over 15 amino acids. This chain's CDR3 is CASSRSSGSGNEQFF. The CDR3 coding sequence is TGTGCCAGCAGTCGTTCTAGCGGGAGTGGCAATGAGCAGTTCTTC.

This clonotype came up many times. This rearrangement joins TRBV6-1 to TRBJ1-1; D is uncertain. V gave up 0 bases and J gave up 1 base, with 6 bases separating them. Germline V gene sequence: CDR1 MNHNS, CDR2 SASEGT. This CDR3 has 14 amino acids. CDR3 in amino acids: CASSEALGNTEAFF. CDR3 nucleotides: TGTGCCAGCAGTGAAGCGCTGGGGAACACTGAAGCTTTCTTT.

J is TRBJ2-1 and V is TRBV20-1; TRBD1 might be the D (6 bases). Looked up from germline, CDR1 is DFQATT and CDR2 is SNEGSKA (reference sequence). V dropped 3 bases and J dropped 0 bases, with 15 bases sitting between them. This CDR3 is built from 16 residues. CDR3 in amino acids: CSASTGRLSSYNEQFF. CDR3 DNA: TGCAGTGCTAGTACAGGGAGATTGAGCTCCTACAATGAGCAGTTCTTC.

This clonotype was seen ten or more times. The chain employs TRBV7-2 and TRBJ2-5, with D perhaps TRBD2 (6 bases). Trimming took off 3 bases at V and 5 bases at J, with 13 bases between the two ends. The CDR3 contains 14 residues. Germline loops: CDR1 SGHTA, CDR2 FQGNSA. The CDR3 region is CASSFALAEETQYF. As DNA, the CDR3 is TGTGCCAGCAGCTTTGCACTAGCCGAGGAGACCCAGTACTTC.

This clonotype occurred many times. V is TRBV7-9 and J is TRBJ1-1; a possible D gene is TRBD1 (5 bases). Germline-derived CDR1 and CDR2 are SEHNR and FQNEAQ (reference sequence). The ends were cut back, 5 bases at V and 2 bases at J, with 12 bases in the middle. The CDR3 is made up of 14 amino acids. CDR3 residues: CASSMGLLNTEAFF. CDR3 sequence (DNA): TGTGCCAGCAGCATGGGACTCCTAAACACTGAAGCTTTCTTT.

The chain recombines TRBV5-1 with TRBJ1-1; D not resolved. The CDR3 consists of 16 residues. Germline loops: CDR1 SGHRS, CDR2 YFSETQ. The germline V and J ends were trimmed by 0 bases and 0 bases, with 12 bases remaining between them. CDR3 DNA: TGCGCCAGCAGCTTGGGCGGAGGCAGCATGAACACTGAAGCTTTCTTT. Translated: CASSLGGGSMNTEAFF.

This clonotype was seen ten or more times. V and J are TRBV12-3 or TRBV12-4 and TRBJ1-4; D perhaps matches TRBD1 (6 bases). The CDR3 length is 14 residues. The V and J ends lost 3 bases and 5 bases respectively, with 10 bases between them. CDR3 in amino acids: CASSFSGVNEKLFF. The CDR3 DNA follows: TGTGCCAGCAGTTTTTCAGGGGTAAATGAAAAACTGTTTTTT.

This clonotype was picked up many times. The V gene is TRBV16, the J gene TRBJ2-7; the D is unclear. From germline, CDR1 is KGHSY and CDR2 FQNENV. This CDR3 comprises 12 residues. Trimming pared 4 bases from V and 5 bases from J, leaving 9 bases between. CDR3 region: CASSLGLDEQYF. The CDR3 DNA reads TGTGCCAGCAGCCTCGGCTTGGACGAGCAGTACTTC.

Ten or more counts support this clonotype. The chain couples TRBV29-1 to TRBJ2-7; 12 bases align to TRBD2. The CDR3 is made up of 14 amino acids. Germline values: CDR1 SQVTM, CDR2 ANQGSEA. J was trimmed by 2 bases and V by 7 bases; bases with no gene match: 6. The CDR3: CSAIRTSGAYEQYF. The CDR3 coding sequence is TGCAGCGCCATTCGGACTAGCGGGGCCTACGAGCAGTACTTC.

This clonotype has at least ten counts. The genes are TRBV3-1 and TRBJ1-2; unclear D gene. Per germline, CDR1 LGHDT and CDR2 YNNKEL (reference sequence). The V end lost 0 bases, the J end lost 7 bases, and 6 bases lay between the germline ends. The CDR3 length is 12 residues. In DNA, the CDR3 is TGTGCCAGCAGCCAAGAGGGGAGTGGCTACACCTTC. As protein: CASSQEGSGYTF.

J is TRBJ1-3 and V is TRBV4-1, with D unresolved. V lost 4 bases and J lost 0, with 10 bases in between. From germline, CDR1 is MGHRA and CDR2 YSYEKL. CDR3 length equals 15 residues. The chain's CDR3 is CASSRDASSGNTIYF. CDR3 DNA: TGCGCCAGCAGCCGAGACGCCTCCTCTGGAAACACCATATATTTT.

Ten or more counts support this clonotype. This chain uses TRBV11-2 with TRBJ2-7, with a tentative D call TRBD2 (6 bases). V dropped 5 bases and J dropped 2 bases, with 16 bases sitting between them. Germline V gene lookup returns CDR1 SGHAT and CDR2 FQNNGV. The CDR3 runs 15 residues. CDR3: CASSPYLGGPYEQYF. CDR3 DNA: TGTGCCAGCAGCCCATACCTTGGAGGGCCCTACGAGCAGTACTTC.

This clonotype was found many times. The genes are TRBV28 and TRBJ2-5; no clear D gene. This CDR3 is 11 amino acids long. Trimming stripped 3 bases from V and 5 bases from J, with 4 bases between. CDR1 is MDHEN, CDR2 SYDVKM, per germline. In nucleotides, the CDR3 is TGTGCCAGCAGTTTCCTGGAGACCCAGTACTTC. This sequence encodes CASSFLETQYF.

This rearrangement joins TRBV7-9 to TRBJ1-1; TRBD1 aligns across 9 bases. Looked up from germline, CDR1 is SEHNR and CDR2 is FQNEAQ (reference sequence). Losses at the gene ends were 2 bases for V and 2 bases for J; bases not matched to a gene: 6. This CDR3 is built from 16 residues. The CDR3 loop is CASSLPGQGFNTEAFF. CDR3 bases: TGTGCCAGCAGCTTACCAGGACAGGGGTTTAACACTGAAGCTTTCTTT.

The chain recombines TRBV6-1 with TRBJ1-3, with D hard to call. V lost 6 bases, J lost 0 bases, and 12 bases lay in between. The CDR3 has 15 amino acids. The V gene's germline CDR1 is MNHNS and CDR2 SASEGT. The CDR3 bases are TGTGCCAGCAGCCTTTATGCTGGCTCTGGAAACACCATATATTTT. Its protein product is CASSLYAGSGNTIYF.

This clonotype occurred a few times. The V and J genes are TRBV28 and TRBJ2-3; 9 bases are shared with TRBD2. Trimming took 7 bases from V and 4 from J; bases not matched to a gene: 6. The germline V gene encodes CDR1 MDHEN and CDR2 SYDVKM. This CDR3 comprises 14 residues. The CDR3 here is CASMAAGGPDTQYF. The CDR3 DNA is TGTGCCAGCATGGCAGCGGGAGGACCAGATACGCAGTATTTT. Based on the CDR3 plus reference TRBV28 and TRBJ2-3, the full variable domain is DVKVTQSSRYLVKRTGEKVFLECVQDMDHENMFWYRQDPGLGLRLIYFSYDVKMKEKGDIPEGYSVSREKKERFSLILESASTNQTSMYLCASMAAGGPDTQYFGPGTRLTVL.

This clonotype appeared a single time. The V call is TRBV6-4, the J call TRBJ1-2; D gene uncertain. The CDR3 has 12 residues. CDR1 is MRHNA and CDR2 is SNTAGT in the germline V gene. The V end lost 2 bases, the J end lost 4 bases, and 5 bases lay between the germline ends. The CDR3 here is CASSDGSYGYTF. In DNA form, the CDR3 reads TGTGCCAGCAGTGACGGGAGCTATGGCTACACCTTC.

The chain links TRBV6-5 to TRBJ2-7; D gene unclear. V lost 3 bases to trimming and J lost 6 bases, with 21 bases between them. The CDR3 loop spans 16 amino acids. CDR1 is MNHEY, CDR2 SVGAGI, per germline. This chain's CDR3 is CASSYSVPEDGAEQYF. The CDR3 region has the DNA TGTGCCAGCAGTTATTCGGTCCCAGAGGATGGAGCCGAGCAGTACTTC.

This clonotype came up a few times. The chain recombines TRBV12-3 or TRBV12-4 with TRBJ2-4, with 10 bases matching TRBD1. V shed 5 bases, J shed 0 bases, and the junction held 4 bases outside the gene matches. The CDR3 has 16 amino acids. CDR3 DNA: TGTGCCAGCAGTGATGGACAGGGGGTAGCCAAAAACATTCAGTACTTC. The encoded protein is CASSDGQGVAKNIQYF.